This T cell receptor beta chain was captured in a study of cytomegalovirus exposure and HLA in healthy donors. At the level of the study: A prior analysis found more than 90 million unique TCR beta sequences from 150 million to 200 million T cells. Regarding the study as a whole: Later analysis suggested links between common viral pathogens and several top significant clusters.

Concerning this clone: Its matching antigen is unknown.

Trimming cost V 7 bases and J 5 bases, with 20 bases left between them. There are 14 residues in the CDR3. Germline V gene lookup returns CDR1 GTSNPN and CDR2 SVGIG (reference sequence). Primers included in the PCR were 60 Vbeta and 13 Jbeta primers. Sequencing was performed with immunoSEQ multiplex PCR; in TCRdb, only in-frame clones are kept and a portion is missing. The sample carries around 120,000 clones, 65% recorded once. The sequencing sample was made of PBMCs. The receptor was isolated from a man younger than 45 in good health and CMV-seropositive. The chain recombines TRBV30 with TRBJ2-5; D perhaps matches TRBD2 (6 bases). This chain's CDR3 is CASSRGGLGETQYF. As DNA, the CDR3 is TGTGCCTCTTCGAGAGGAGGGCTCGGGGAGACCCAGTACTTC.